This entry lists 7 T cell receptor beta chains sequenced from one sample in a study of regulatory T cells in long-lasting Graves disease. Combining iRepertoire HTBI primers with Arm-PCR of CDR3 regions, the authors built TCR beta libraries. TCRdb redid the calling of the multiplex PCR reads with MiXCR, one entry per CDR3 protein. The sample lists around 400,000 distinct CDR3 sequences, 20% to 25% seen once, with over 25% in the top ten. Time point: persistent/refractory GD, antithyroid drugs over 5 years with positive TRAb. The TCR library was made from RNA extracted from PBMCs. The sequences come from peripheral blood mononuclear cells (PBMCs), collected when the disease was refractory, from a patient treated with antithyroid drugs. The receptor source for this set is a female donor with Graves disease.

This clonotype was seen a single time. A much larger clone sits a single nucleotide away, making a read error possible. The DNA for the CDR3 is TGCAGACAGGAACTCGATCACGGCACTGAAGCTTTCTTT. Its protein is CRQELDHGTEAFF. The V call is TRBV20-1, the J call TRBJ1-1; perhaps TRBD1 as D (5 bases). CDR1 and CDR2 (germline): DFQATT, SNEGSKA (reference sequence). The CDR3 spans 13 residues.

The sample holds a few counts of this clonotype. The rearrangement uses TRBV6-1 and TRBJ1-1; D might be TRBD1 (6 bases). Trimming removed 5 bases from V and 10 bases from J, with 17 bases in between. The CDR3 contains 13 residues. In germline, CDR1 is MNHNS, CDR2 SASEGT. DNA of the CDR3: TGTGCCAGCAGTATTGACAGGTTGGGAGGAGCTTTCTTT. Protein product: CASSIDRLGGAFF.

The rearrangement links TRBV7-2 to TRBJ2-1, with 8 bases fitting TRBD1. Germline loops: CDR1 SGHTA, CDR2 FQGNSA. Trimming removed 1 base from V and 4 bases from J; junction bases left unmatched: 3. The CDR3 runs 15 residues. CDR3 in amino acids: CASSLGTGPYNEQFF. CDR3 DNA: TGTGCCAGCAGCTTAGGGACAGGGCCTTACAATGAGCAGTTCTTC.

At least ten counts were recorded for this clonotype. This rearrangement joins TRBV12-3 or TRBV12-4 to TRBJ2-4; D possibly corresponds to TRBD1 (6 bases). The CDR3 is made up of 13 amino acids. V lost 5 bases to trimming and J lost 9 bases, with 14 bases between them. The CDR3 reads CASSQTTGTIQYF. In nucleotides, the CDR3 is TGTGCCAGCAGTCAAACGACAGGAACCATTCAGTACTTC.

This clonotype appeared many times. The chain links TRBV6-9 to TRBJ2-7; 8 positions agree with TRBD2. Trimming took 4 bases from V and 3 from J; bases not matched to a gene: 8. This CDR3 has 15 amino acids. The germline V gene encodes CDR1 MNHGY and CDR2 SVAAGI. CDR3 in DNA: TGTGCCAGCAGTTCCCCTGCAGCGGGAGTCTACGAGCAGTACTTC. It codes for CASSSPAAGVYEQYF.

This clonotype was picked up many times. This sequence joins TRBV10-3 and TRBJ1-4, with 8 bases fitting TRBD1. J was trimmed by 6 bases and V by 6 bases; bases with no gene match: 3. CDR1 is ENHRY and CDR2 is SYGVKD in the germline V gene. The CDR3 length is 13 residues. The CDR3 DNA is TGTGCCATCAGGACAGGGGCCGATGAAAAACTGTTTTTT. This gives the protein CAIRTGADEKLFF.

CDR3 coding DNA: TGTGCCAGCAGCTTAGCGCGCAGGGGCGCTGGCTATGGCTACACCTTC. This sequence encodes CASSLARRGAGYGYTF. The V call is TRBV7-2, the J call TRBJ1-2; the D gene is possibly TRBD1 (6 bases). Germline loops: CDR1 SGHTA, CDR2 FQGNSA. The CDR3 has 16 residues. Trimming stripped 0 bases from V and 4 bases from J, with 15 bases between. The entire variable domain, with the rest obtained from reference TRBV7-2 and TRBJ1-2, is as follows: GAGVSQSPSNKVTEKGKDVELRCDPISGHTALYWYRQSLGQGLEFLIYFQGNSAPDKSGLPSDRFSAERTGGSVSTLTIQRTQQEDSAVYLCASSLARRGAGYGYTFGSGTRLTVV.